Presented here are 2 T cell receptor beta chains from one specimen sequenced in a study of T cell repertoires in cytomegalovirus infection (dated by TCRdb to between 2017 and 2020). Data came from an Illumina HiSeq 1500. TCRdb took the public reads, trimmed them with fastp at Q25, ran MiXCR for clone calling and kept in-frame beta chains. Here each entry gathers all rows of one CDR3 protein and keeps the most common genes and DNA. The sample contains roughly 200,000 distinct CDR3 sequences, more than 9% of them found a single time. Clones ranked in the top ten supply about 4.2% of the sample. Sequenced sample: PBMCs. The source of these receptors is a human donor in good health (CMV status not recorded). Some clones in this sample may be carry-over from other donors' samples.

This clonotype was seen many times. The CDR3 spells CASSVDRATNEKLFF. The CDR3 nucleotides are TGTGCCAGCAGCGTCGACAGGGCAACTAATGAAAAACTGTTTTTT. The chain combines TRBV7-2 with TRBJ1-4; 7 bases fit TRBD1. The CDR3 runs to 15 residues. The V and J ends lost 5 bases and 0 bases, in that order; junction bases with no gene match: 3. The germline CDR1 and CDR2 sequences are SGHTA and FQGNSA.

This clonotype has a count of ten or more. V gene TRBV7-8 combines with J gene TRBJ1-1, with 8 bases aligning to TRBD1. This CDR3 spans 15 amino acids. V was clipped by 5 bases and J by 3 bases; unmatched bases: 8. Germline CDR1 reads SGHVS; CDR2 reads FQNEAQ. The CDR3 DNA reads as TGTGCCAGCAGCCCGTTAGTACAGGGGGACACTGAAGCTTTCTTT. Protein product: CASSPLVQGDTEAFF.